What follows is one T cell receptor beta chain and its context. It lacks a known antigen. No clone much larger than this one lies a single base away; base qualities are absent. Flow cytometry had shown CD8+CD57+ cell expansion in the patients selected for sequencing. Every patient had severe acquired aplastic anemia, diagnosed using the International Study of Aplastic Anemia and Agranulocytosis and Camitta criteria. No therapy had been received by the patients at the time of blood sampling. The study deep-sequenced TCR repertoires of sorted CD4+ and CD8+ blood T cells from severe aplastic anemia patients and healthy subjects. Patients were enrolled under clinicaltrials.gov protocols 00001620, 01623167, 00001397, 00071045, 00081523 and 00961064 in the USA. Ficoll-Paque density gradient centrifugation was used to isolate peripheral blood mononuclear cells. Before DNA was extracted, CD4+ and CD8+ T cells were sorted using either FACS or magnetic beads.

In the germline V gene, CDR1 corresponds to MDHEN and CDR2 to SYDVKM. Cut back by 5 bases and 2 bases, the V and J ends lie 16 bases apart. The CDR3 contains 16 residues, cysteine and phenylalanine counted. Only the CDR3 region is kept as DNA, spanning 48 bases read in frame from base 1. Profiling of TCR beta VDJ combinations and CDR3 sequences used genomic DNA as the template. TCR repertoire sequencing was run on an Illumina HiSeq 2000. In the source study's methods: TRBV/TRBJ rearrangement plots, CDR3 size and DJ length profiles, and Simpson's diversity index were used to evaluate the repertoires. The most abundant DNA sequence in the deep sequencing data was taken as the immunodominant clone. CDR3 amino acid sequences were checked for sharing across subjects and were also compared against the VDJdb database and published repertoires. Using fastp trimming at Q25 and MiXCR clonotype assembly, TCRdb reanalyzed the public sequencing data and kept in-frame beta chains. Each CDR3 protein gets just one entry, which takes the most common genes and DNA from the rows behind it. For this entry, the V and J calls and clone size follow TCRdb and not the study's own pipeline. This sample has a few hundred thousand distinct CDR3 sequences in its table, and under 40% of those were observed once. The ten largest clones add up to roughly 0.8% of the sample.

These data are taken from a study of CD8+CD57+ T cells in acquired aplastic anemia (dated by TCRdb to 2016 to 2018). About the investigation overall: A mean of approximately 3 ug of DNA, ranging from roughly 0.19 to 30 ug, was extracted from sorted CD4+ and CD8+ cells. CD8+CD57+ expansion was defined as a frequency above the mean frequency observed in healthy subjects. What the study reported, not specific to this receptor: Around 30 CD8+ CDR3 sequences were shared between patients and controls but appeared highly expressed in patients and within their immunodominant clones. No significant difference in CD8+ Simpson's diversity was found between patients and healthy controls (P=0.060).

The chain uses TRBV28 and TRBJ1-5, with an unclear D gene assignment. The specimen was sorted CD4+, CD8+, or CD8+CD57+ T cells (not recorded which) from PBMCs. The sequence derives from a human donor with aplastic anemia. For the CDR3, the sequence is CASSLRYGRGNQPQHF. The nucleotide sequence reads as follows: TGTGCCAGCAGTCTAAGGTATGGGCGAGGCAATCAGCCCCAGCATTTT.